The clone carrying this T cell receptor beta chain was counted only a few times. Its antigen is undetermined. Attached unique molecular identifiers marked individual cDNA molecules. TCRdb re-called the 5' RACE reads with MiXCR, one entry per CDR3 protein. Of around 35,000 distinct CDR3 sequences in the sample, roughly 6% were seen once. The source of the sample is a study of early T cells in non-severe SARS-CoV-2 infection. Looking at the study overall: Bulk RNA from unsorted whole blood was sequenced; chains were unpaired.

Study-wide points: Using VDJdb, the matching emphasized anti-spike CD8 responses while missing private and CD4 specificities.

The CDR3 has 18 amino acids. Trimming removed 0 bases from V and 0 bases from J; junction bases left unmatched: 9. Germline V gene sequence: CDR1 LGHNA, CDR2 YSLEER. The V and J genes are TRBV4-3 and TRBJ2-3; 7 nucleotides agree with TRBD1. Sequencing was done on a sample of whole blood. The TCR sequence derives from an adult who was a healthcare worker with PCR-confirmed SARS-CoV-2 infection or an uninfected control (not recorded which). CDR3 sequence (DNA): TGCGCCAGCAGCCAAGAGTCGCGAGGACAGGAGAGCACAGATACGCAGTATTTT. It encodes CASSQESRGQESTDTQYF.